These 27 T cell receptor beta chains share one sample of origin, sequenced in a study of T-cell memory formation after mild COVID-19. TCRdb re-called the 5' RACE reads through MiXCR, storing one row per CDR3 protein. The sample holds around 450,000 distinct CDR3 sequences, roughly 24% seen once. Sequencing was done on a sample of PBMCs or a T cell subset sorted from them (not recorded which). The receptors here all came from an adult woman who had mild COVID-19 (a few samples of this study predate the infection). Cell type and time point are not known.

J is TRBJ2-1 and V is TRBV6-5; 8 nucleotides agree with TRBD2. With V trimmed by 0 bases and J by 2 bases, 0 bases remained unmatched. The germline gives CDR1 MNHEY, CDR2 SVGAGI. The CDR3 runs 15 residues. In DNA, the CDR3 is TGTGCCAGCAGTTACTCCGGGGGGGCCTACAATGAGCAGTTCTTC. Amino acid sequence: CASSYSGGAYNEQFF.

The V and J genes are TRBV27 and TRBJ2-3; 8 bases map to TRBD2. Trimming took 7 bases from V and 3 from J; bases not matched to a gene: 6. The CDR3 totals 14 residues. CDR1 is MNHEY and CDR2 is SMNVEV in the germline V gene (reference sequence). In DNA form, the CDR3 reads TGTGCCAGCATGGGTGCGGGAGGTACAGATACGCAGTATTTT. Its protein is CASMGAGGTDTQYF.

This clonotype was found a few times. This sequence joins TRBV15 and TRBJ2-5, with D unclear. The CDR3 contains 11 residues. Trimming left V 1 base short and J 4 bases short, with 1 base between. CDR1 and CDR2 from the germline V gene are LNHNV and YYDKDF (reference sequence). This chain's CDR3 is CATSRAETQYF. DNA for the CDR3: TGTGCCACCAGCAGAGCAGAGACCCAGTACTTC. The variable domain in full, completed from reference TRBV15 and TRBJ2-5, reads DAMVIQNPRYQVTQFGKPVTLSCSQTLNHNVMYWYQQKSSQAPKLLFHYYDKDFNNEADTPDNFQSRRPNTSFCFLDIRSPGLGDTAMYLCATSRAETQYFGPGTRLLVL.

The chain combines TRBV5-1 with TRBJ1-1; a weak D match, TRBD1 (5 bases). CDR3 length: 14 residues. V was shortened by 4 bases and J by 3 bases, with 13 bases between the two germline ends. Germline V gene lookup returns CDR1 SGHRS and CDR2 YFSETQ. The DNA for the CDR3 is TGCGCCAGCAGCCCATGGGGGGAGGACACTGAAGCTTTCTTT. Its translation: CASSPWGEDTEAFF. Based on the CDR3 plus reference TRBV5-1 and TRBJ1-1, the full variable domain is KAGVTQTPRYLIKTRGQQVTLSCSPISGHRSVSWYQQTPGQGLQFLFEYFSETQRNKGNFPGRFSGRQFSNSRSEMNVSTLELGDSALYLCASSPWGEDTEAFFGQGTRLTVV.

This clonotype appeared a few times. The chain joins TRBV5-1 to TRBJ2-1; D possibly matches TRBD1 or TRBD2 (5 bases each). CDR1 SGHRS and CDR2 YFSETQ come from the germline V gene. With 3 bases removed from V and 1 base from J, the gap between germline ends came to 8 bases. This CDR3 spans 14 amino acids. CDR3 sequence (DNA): TGCGCCAGCAGCTGGGACCTTTCCTACAATGAGCAGTTCTTC. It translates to CASSWDLSYNEQFF.

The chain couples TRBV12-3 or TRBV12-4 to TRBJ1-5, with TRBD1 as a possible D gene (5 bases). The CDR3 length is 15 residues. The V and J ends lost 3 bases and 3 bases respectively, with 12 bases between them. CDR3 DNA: TGTGCCAGCAGTTTTGGGGGGGAGGCCAATCAGCCCCAGCATTTT. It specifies CASSFGGEANQPQHF.

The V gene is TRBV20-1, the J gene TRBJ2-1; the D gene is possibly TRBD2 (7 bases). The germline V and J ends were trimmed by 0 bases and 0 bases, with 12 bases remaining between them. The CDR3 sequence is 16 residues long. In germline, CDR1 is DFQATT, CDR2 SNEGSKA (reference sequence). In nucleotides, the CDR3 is TGCAGTGCTAGAGATACGCGGGGGCGCTCCTACAATGAGCAGTTCTTC. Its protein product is CSARDTRGRSYNEQFF.

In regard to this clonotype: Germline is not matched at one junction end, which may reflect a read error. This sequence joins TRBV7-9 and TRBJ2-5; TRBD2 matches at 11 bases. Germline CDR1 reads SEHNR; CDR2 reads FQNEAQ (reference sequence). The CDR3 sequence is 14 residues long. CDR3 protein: CASSVEMGTSGASF. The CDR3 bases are TGTGCCAGCAGCGTTGAGATGGGGACTAGCGGAGCCTCCTTC.

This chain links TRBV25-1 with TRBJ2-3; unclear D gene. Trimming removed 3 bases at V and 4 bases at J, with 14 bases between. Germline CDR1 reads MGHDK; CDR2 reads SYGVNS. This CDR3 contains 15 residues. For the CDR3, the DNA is TGTGCCAGCAGTGAGTTGGGTTTGGGTGCAGATACGCAGTATTTT. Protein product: CASSELGLGADTQYF.

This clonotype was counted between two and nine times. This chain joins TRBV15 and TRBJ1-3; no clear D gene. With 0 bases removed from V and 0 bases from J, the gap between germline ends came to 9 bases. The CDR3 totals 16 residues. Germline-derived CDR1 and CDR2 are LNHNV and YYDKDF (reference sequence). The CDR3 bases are TGTGCCACCAGCAGAGACGGAGTGGGCTCTGGAAACACCATATATTTT. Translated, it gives CATSRDGVGSGNTIYF.

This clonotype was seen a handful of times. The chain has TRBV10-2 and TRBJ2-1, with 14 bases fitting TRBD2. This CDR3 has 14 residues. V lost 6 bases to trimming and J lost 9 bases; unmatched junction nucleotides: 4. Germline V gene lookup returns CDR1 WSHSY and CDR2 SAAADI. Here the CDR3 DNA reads TGCGCCAGCAGGGGACTAGCGGGAGAGGGTGAGCAGTTCTTC. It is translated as CASRGLAGEGEQFF.

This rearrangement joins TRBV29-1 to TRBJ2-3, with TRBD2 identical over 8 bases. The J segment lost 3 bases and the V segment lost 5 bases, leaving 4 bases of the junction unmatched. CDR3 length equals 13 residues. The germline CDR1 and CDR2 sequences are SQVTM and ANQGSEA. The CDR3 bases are TGCAGCGTTTCGGGGGGGCGGACAGATACGCAGTATTTT. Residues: CSVSGGRTDTQYF.

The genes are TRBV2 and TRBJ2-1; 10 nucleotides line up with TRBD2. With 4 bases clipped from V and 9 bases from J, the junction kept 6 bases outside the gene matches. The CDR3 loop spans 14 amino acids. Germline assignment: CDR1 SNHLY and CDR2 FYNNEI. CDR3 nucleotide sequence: TGTGCCAGCAGTGGGCTAGCGGGAGTCGGTGAGCAGTTCTTC. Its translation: CASSGLAGVGEQFF.

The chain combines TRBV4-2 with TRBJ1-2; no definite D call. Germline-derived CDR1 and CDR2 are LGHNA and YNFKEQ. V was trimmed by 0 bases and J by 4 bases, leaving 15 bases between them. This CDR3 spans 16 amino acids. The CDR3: CASSQDGPQEGYGYTF. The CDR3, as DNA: TGTGCCAGCAGCCAAGATGGTCCCCAAGAGGGCTATGGCTACACCTTC.

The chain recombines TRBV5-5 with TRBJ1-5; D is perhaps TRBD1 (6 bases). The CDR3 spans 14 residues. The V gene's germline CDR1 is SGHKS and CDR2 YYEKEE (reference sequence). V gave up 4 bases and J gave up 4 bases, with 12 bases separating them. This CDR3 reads CASSPTGKNQPQHF. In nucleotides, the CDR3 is TGTGCCAGCAGCCCGACAGGAAAAAATCAGCCCCAGCATTTT.

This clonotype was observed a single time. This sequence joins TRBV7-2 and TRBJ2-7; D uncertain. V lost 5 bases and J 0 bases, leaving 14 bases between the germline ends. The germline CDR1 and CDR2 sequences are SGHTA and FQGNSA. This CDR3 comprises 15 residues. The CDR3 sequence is CASSPTLQYSYEQYF. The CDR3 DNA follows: TGTGCCAGCAGCCCTACGCTGCAGTACTCCTACGAGCAGTACTTC.

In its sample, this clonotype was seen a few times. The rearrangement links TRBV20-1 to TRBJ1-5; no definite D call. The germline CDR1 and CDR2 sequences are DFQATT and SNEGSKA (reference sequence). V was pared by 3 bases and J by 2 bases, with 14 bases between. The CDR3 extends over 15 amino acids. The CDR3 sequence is CSASLPSGGNQPQHF. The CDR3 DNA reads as TGCAGTGCTAGCCTTCCCTCCGGGGGCAATCAGCCCCAGCATTTT.

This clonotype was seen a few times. CDR3 residues: CASSSHHLNTEAFF. The DNA of the CDR3 is TGTGCCAGCAGCTCACATCACTTGAACACTGAAGCTTTCTTT. The gene calls are TRBV9 and TRBJ1-1; D is uncertain. The CDR3 is 14 residues long. V lost 4 bases, J lost 0 bases, and 10 bases lay in between. CDR1 is SGDLS, CDR2 YYNGEE, per germline. Complete variable domain (other parts from reference TRBV9 and TRBJ1-1): DSGVTQTPKHLITATGQRVTLRCSPRSGDLSVYWYQQSLDQGLQFLIQYYNGEERAKGNILERFSAQQFPDLHSELNLSSLELGDSALYFCASSSHHLNTEAFFGQGTRLTVV.

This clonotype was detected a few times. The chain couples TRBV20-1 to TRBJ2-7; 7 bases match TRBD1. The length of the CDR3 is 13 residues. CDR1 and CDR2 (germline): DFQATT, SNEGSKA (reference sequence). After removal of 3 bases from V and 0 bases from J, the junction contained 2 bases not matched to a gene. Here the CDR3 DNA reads TGCAGTGCTAGGGGACAGAGCTCCTACGAGCAGTACTTC. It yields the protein CSARGQSSYEQYF.

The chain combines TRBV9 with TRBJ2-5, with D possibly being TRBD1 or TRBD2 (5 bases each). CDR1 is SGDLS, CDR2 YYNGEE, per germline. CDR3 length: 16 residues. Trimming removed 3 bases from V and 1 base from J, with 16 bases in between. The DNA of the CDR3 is TGTGCCAGCAGCGCCTCAGCACGAGGGGCCCAAGAGACCCAGTACTTC. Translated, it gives CASSASARGAQETQYF.

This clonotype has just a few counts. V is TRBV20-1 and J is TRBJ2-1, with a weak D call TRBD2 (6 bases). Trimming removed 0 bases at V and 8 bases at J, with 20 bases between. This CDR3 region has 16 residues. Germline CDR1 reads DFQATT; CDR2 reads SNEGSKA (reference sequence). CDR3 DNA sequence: TGCAGTGCTAGAGACGATGGAGGGGATGTTATCTATGAGCAGTTCTTC. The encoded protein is CSARDDGGDVIYEQFF.

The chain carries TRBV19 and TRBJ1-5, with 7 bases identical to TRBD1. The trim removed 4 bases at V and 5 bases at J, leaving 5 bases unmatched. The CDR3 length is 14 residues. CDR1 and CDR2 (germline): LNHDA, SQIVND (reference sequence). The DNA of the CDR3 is TGTGCCAGTAGTAAAGGACAGGTCTATCAGCCCCAGCATTTT. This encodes CASSKGQVYQPQHF. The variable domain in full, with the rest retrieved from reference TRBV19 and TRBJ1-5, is DGGITQSPKYLFRKEGQNVTLSCEQNLNHDAMYWYRQDPGQGLRLIYYSQIVNDFQKGDIAEGYSVSREKKESFPLTVTSAQKNPTAFYLCASSKGQVYQPQHFGDGTRLSIL.

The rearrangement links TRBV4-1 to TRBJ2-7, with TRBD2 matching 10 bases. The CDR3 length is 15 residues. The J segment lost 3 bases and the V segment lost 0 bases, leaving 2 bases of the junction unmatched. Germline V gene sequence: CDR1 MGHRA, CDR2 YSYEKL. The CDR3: CASSQDERGGYEQYF. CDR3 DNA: TGCGCCAGCAGCCAAGACGAGCGGGGGGGCTACGAGCAGTACTTC.

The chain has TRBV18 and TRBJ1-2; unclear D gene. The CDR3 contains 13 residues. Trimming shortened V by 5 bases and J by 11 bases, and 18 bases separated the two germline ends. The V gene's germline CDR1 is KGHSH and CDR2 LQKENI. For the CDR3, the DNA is TGTGCCAGCTCAGCGGCTCCCGCAAGGAGTTACACCTTC. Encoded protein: CASSAAPARSYTF. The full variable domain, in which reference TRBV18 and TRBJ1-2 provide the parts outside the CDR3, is NAGVMQNPRHLVRRRGQEARLRCSPMKGHSHVYWYRQLPEEGLKFMVYLQKENIIDESGMPKERFSAEFPKEGPSILRIQQVVRGDSAAYFCASSAAPARSYTFGSGTRLTVV.

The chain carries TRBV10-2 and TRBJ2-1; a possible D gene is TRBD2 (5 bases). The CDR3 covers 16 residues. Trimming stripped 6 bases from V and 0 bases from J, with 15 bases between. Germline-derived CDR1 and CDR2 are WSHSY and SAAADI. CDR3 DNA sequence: TGCGCCAGCAGCCCCCTTAGGACTTCCTCCTACAATGAGCAGTTCTTC. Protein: CASSPLRTSSYNEQFF.

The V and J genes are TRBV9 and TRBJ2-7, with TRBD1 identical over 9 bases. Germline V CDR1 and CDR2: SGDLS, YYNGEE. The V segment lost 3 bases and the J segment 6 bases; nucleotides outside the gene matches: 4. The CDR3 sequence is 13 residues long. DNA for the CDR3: TGTGCCAGCAGCGCCGGGACAGGGCGCGAGCAGTACTTC. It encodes CASSAGTGREQYF.

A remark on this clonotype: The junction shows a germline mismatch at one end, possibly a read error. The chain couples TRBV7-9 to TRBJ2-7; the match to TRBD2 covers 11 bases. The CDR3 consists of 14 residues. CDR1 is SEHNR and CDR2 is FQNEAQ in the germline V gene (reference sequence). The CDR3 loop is CASSSTSGIYEQCF. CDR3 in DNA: TGTGCCAGCAGCTCGACTAGCGGGATATACGAGCAGTGCTTC.